Presented here are 21 T cell receptor beta chains from one specimen sequenced in a study of control samples from healthy donors and cancer patients. The data were produced by immunoSEQ multiplex PCR, yet TCRdb's version contains in-frame clones alone and is incomplete. This sample has under 80,000 clones, with more than 85% found just once. What was sequenced was PBMCs. The source of these receptors is a woman aged 40 to 50 with lung cancer.

The J gene is TRBJ2-7, the V gene TRBV27, with TRBD1 matching over 11 bases. The CDR3 is 15 residues long. Germline trimming cut 4 bases from V and 4 bases from J; bases unmatched to any gene: 6. Germline CDR1 MNHEY, CDR2 SMNVEV (reference sequence). The CDR3 is CASSSSGDRGYEQYF. The CDR3 DNA reads as TGTGCCAGCAGTTCCTCTGGGGACAGGGGGTACGAGCAGTACTTC.

V and J are TRBV3-1 (or the pseudogene TRBV3-2) and TRBJ2-3; 8 nucleotides agree with TRBD2. This CDR3 contains 14 residues. Germline V gives CDR1 LGHDT, CDR2 YNNKEL (reference sequence). V was clipped by 4 bases and J by 4 bases; unmatched bases: 4. This CDR3 reads CASSPEAGADTQYF. The CDR3 bases are TGTGCCAGCAGCCCAGAAGCGGGGGCAGATACGCAGTATTTT.

V and J are TRBV6-6 and TRBJ2-6; D uncertain. This CDR3 is built from 14 residues. Germline V gene sequence: CDR1 MNHNY, CDR2 SVGAGI (reference sequence). V gave up 5 bases and J gave up 2 bases, with 7 bases separating them. The CDR3 DNA sequence: TGTGCCAGCAGTGGGGTAGCTGGGGCCAACGTCCTGACTTTC. This sequence encodes CASSGVAGANVLTF.

The chain uses TRBV7-2 and TRBJ1-3; 10 nucleotides agree with TRBD1. The CDR3 covers 16 residues. The V gene's germline CDR1 is SGHTA and CDR2 FQGNSA. The junction had 6 bases not matched to a gene; V was cut back by 5 bases and J by 2 bases. CDR3 DNA: TGTGCCAGCAGCCAGATGGGACAGGGGACTGGAAACACCATATATTTT. Its protein product is CASSQMGQGTGNTIYF.

The chain joins TRBV5-6 to TRBJ2-7, with 11 positions matching TRBD1. Germline trimming cut 5 bases from V and 3 bases from J; bases unmatched to any gene: 4. This CDR3 has 14 residues. Germline V gene lookup returns CDR1 SGHDT and CDR2 YYEEEE. Here the CDR3 reads CASSSGQGDYEQYF. Written as DNA, the CDR3 is TGTGCCAGCAGTTCGGGACAGGGGGACTACGAGCAGTACTTC.

The chain couples TRBV11-3 to TRBJ2-7, with unresolved D. Trimming pared 3 bases from V and 3 bases from J, leaving 6 bases between. CDR3 length: 12 amino acids. Germline values: CDR1 SGHNT, CDR2 YENEEA. CDR3: CASSLANYEQYF. CDR3 in DNA: TGTGCCAGCAGCTTGGCAAACTACGAGCAGTACTTC.

The J gene is TRBJ1-5, the V gene TRBV2, with D possibly being TRBD1 (5 bases). Trimming removed 3 bases at V and 2 bases at J, with 8 bases between. Germline CDR1 is SNHLY and CDR2 is FYNNEI. This CDR3 has 14 residues. The CDR3 DNA sequence: TGTGCCAGCAGTGATGAAGGGGGCAATCAGCCCCAGCATTTT. Translating gives CASSDEGGNQPQHF.

The chain recombines TRBV6-5 with TRBJ1-1; D remains ambiguous. The ends were cut back, 0 bases at V and 4 bases at J, with 9 bases in the middle. Per the germline V gene, CDR1 is MNHEY and CDR2 is SVGAGI. The length of the CDR3 is 14 residues. The CDR3 is CASSYSREGTEAFF. CDR3 sequence (DNA): TGTGCCAGCAGTTACTCGAGGGAGGGCACTGAAGCTTTCTTT.

V gene TRBV2 combines with J gene TRBJ2-5; 10 bases are a match to TRBD2. Germline V CDR1 and CDR2: SNHLY, FYNNEI. CDR3 length equals 17 residues. The junction had 10 bases not matched to a gene; V was cut back by 2 bases and J by 4 bases. CDR3 region: CASSEPQRGGRRETQYF. CDR3 DNA: TGTGCCAGCAGTGAACCCCAGCGGGGGGGCCGGAGAGAGACCCAGTACTTC.

The rearrangement uses TRBV5-1 and TRBJ2-1; 9 bases match TRBD1. There are 17 residues in the CDR3. With V trimmed by 0 bases and J by 7 bases, 11 bases remained unmatched. Germline V CDR1 and CDR2: SGHRS, YFSETQ. This CDR3 is CASSLGSTGTGFNEQFF. Written as DNA, the CDR3 is TGCGCCAGCAGCTTGGGCTCTACCGGGACAGGGTTTAATGAGCAGTTCTTC.

This clone appeared once. The V call is TRBV10-3, the J call TRBJ1-4, with D perhaps matching TRBD1 (6 bases). The CDR3 spans 15 residues. Trimming cost V 0 bases and J 2 bases, with 7 bases left between them. Germline CDR1 ENHRY, CDR2 SYGVKD. CDR3 residues: CAISESGGTNEKLFF. CDR3 DNA sequence: TGTGCCATCAGTGAGTCTGGGGGCACTAATGAAAAACTGTTTTTT.

The rearrangement uses TRBV3-1 (or the pseudogene TRBV3-2) and TRBJ2-5; TRBD2 might be the D (5 bases). Between the trimmed V and J ends, which lost 6 bases and 5 bases, there was a span of 16 bases. Germline V lookup: CDR1 LGHDT, CDR2 YNNKEL (reference sequence). CDR3 length equals 14 residues. CDR3 DNA: TGTGCCAGCAGACCCCGGGGTACGTCGGAGACCCAGTACTTC. Translating it yields CASRPRGTSETQYF.

The chain carries TRBV10-3 and TRBJ2-7; 13 bases are shared with TRBD2. The J segment lost 6 bases and the V segment lost 3 bases, leaving 5 bases of the junction unmatched. Germline V gives CDR1 ENHRY, CDR2 SYGVKD. CDR3 length: 15 amino acids. DNA of the CDR3: TGTGCCATCAGTGAATCCGGACTAGCGGGGGCCGAGCAGTACTTC. Residues: CAISESGLAGAEQYF.

The V gene is TRBV7-9, the J gene TRBJ1-4; TRBD1 is a possible D gene (5 bases). V lost 5 bases and J lost 4, with 17 bases in between. Germline values: CDR1 SEHNR, CDR2 FQNEAQ (reference sequence). The CDR3 is 16 amino acids. CDR3 sequence: CASSAGGGVFNEKLFF. In DNA form, the CDR3 reads TGTGCCAGCAGCGCTGGCGGGGGGGTCTTTAATGAAAAACTGTTTTTT.

This chain connects TRBV5-1 to TRBJ1-3, with 8 bases aligning to TRBD1. Germline values: CDR1 SGHRS, CDR2 YFSETQ. The CDR3 is made up of 15 amino acids. Trimming removed 3 bases from V and 4 bases from J; junction bases left unmatched: 6. The DNA for the CDR3 is TGCGCCAGCAGCTCCTCCGGGACAGGCGGAAACACCATATATTTT. The encoded protein is CASSSSGTGGNTIYF.

The J gene is TRBJ2-1, the V gene TRBV9; D may be TRBD1 (5 bases). Germline lookup yields CDR1 SGDLS and CDR2 YYNGEE. V was shortened by 0 bases and J by 0 bases, with 7 bases between the two germline ends. The CDR3 consists of 15 residues. The CDR3 sequence: CASSVVGVSYNEQFF. For the CDR3, the DNA is TGTGCCAGCAGCGTAGTAGGGGTCTCCTACAATGAGCAGTTCTTC.

J is TRBJ2-7 and V is TRBV3-1 (or the pseudogene TRBV3-2); 8 bases fit TRBD2. V gave up 1 base and J gave up 2 bases; unmatched junction bases: 1. The CDR3 has 14 residues. Germline-derived CDR1 and CDR2 are LGHDT and YNNKEL (reference sequence). DNA of the CDR3: TGTGCCAGCAGCCAAGGGCGGGGGGCCTACGAGCAGTACTTC. Its translation: CASSQGRGAYEQYF.

The chain combines TRBV5-1 with TRBJ2-2; TRBD2 matches 9 bases. This CDR3 contains 15 residues. Trimming removed 4 bases from V and 3 bases from J; junction bases left unmatched: 4. CDR1 and CDR2 (germline): SGHRS, YFSETQ. As DNA, the CDR3 is TGCGCCAGCAGCGTACGGACTAGCGACACCGGGGAGCTGTTTTTT. Amino acid sequence: CASSVRTSDTGELFF.

V and J are TRBV5-4 and TRBJ2-3; 11 bases agree with TRBD1. J was trimmed by 3 bases and V by 4 bases; bases with no gene match: 4. Per germline, CDR1 SGHNT and CDR2 YYREEE (reference sequence). The CDR3 is made up of 15 amino acids. Here the CDR3 DNA reads TGTGCCAGCAGCCGTGGACAGGGGGCTACAGATACGCAGTATTTT. Protein: CASSRGQGATDTQYF.

This clone has a single count. Its ends do not fully match the called genes, so a read error is possible. This sample includes further DNA sequences coding for the same CDR3. CDR3 sequence reads: CASSLSVAGGPRETQYF. CDR3 nucleotide sequence: TGTGCTAGCAGCTTATCGGTAGCGGGGGGGCCCCGGGAGACCCAGTACTTC. This sequence joins TRBV7-7 and TRBJ2-5, with TRBD2 matching over 11 bases. CDR1 and CDR2 from the germline V gene are SSHAT and FNYEAQ (reference sequence). CDR3 length equals 17 residues.

The chain links TRBV9 to TRBJ2-1, with 11 nucleotides matching TRBD2. The CDR3 totals 18 residues. Trimming at V came to 0 bases and at J to 8 bases, leaving 13 bases not matched to a gene. From germline, CDR1 is SGDLS and CDR2 YYNGEE. CDR3: CASSVATASGGKSYEQFF. CDR3 nucleotide sequence: TGTGCCAGCAGCGTAGCTACAGCTAGCGGGGGGAAGAGCTATGAGCAGTTCTTC. The full variable domain, completed using reference TRBV9 and TRBJ2-1, is DSGVTQTPKHLITATGQRVTLRCSPRSGDLSVYWYQQSLDQGLQFLIQYYNGEERAKGNILERFSAQQFPDLHSELNLSSLELGDSALYFCASSVATASGGKSYEQFFGPGTRLTVL.